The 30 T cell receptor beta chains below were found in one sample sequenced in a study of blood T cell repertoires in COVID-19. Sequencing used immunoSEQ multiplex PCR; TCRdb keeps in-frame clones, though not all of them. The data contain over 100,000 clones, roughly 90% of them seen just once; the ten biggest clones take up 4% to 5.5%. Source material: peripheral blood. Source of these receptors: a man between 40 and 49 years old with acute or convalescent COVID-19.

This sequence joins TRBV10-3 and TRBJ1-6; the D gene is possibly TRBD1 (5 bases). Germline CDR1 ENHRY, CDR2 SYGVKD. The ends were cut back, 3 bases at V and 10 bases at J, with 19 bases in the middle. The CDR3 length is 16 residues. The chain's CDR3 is CAISDSVGRAVSPLHF. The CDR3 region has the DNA TGTGCCATCAGTGATTCCGTAGGCAGGGCGGTCTCACCCCTCCACTTT.

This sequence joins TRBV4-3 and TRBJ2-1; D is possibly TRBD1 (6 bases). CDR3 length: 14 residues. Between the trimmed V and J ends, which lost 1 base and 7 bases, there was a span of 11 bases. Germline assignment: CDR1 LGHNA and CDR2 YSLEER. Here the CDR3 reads CASSQGTGLNEQFF. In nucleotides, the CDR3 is TGCGCCAGCAGCCAAGGAACAGGGCTGAATGAGCAGTTCTTC.

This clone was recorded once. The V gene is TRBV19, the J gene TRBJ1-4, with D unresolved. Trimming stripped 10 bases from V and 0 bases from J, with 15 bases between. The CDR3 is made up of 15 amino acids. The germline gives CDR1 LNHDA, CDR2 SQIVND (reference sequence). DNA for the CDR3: TGTGCCACCCGGGATAAGTCTTCAACTAATGAAAAACTGTTTTTT. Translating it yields CATRDKSSTNEKLFF.

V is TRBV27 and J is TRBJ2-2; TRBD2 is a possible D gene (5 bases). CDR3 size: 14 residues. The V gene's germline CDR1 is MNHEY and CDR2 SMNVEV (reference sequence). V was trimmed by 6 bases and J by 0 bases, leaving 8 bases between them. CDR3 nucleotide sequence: TGTGCCAGCAGGAGGGCCTCGAACACCGGGGAGCTGTTTTTT. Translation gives CASRRASNTGELFF.

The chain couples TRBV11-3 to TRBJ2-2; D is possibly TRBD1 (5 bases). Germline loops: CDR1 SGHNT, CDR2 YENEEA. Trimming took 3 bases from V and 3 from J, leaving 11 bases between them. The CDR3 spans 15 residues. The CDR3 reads CASSLKGWDTGELFF. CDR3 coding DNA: TGTGCCAGCAGCTTGAAGGGGTGGGACACCGGGGAGCTGTTTTTT.

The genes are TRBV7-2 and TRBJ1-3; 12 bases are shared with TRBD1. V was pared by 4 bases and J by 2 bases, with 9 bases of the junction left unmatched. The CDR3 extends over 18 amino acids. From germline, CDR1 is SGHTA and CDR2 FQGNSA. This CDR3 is CASSYRDRGLIAGNTIYF. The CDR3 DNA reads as TGTGCCAGCAGCTACCGGGACAGGGGGCTTATCGCTGGAAACACCATATATTTT.

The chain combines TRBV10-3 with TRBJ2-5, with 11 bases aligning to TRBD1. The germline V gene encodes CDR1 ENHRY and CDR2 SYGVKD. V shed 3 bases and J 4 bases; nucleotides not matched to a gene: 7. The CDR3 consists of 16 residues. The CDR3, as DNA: TGTGCCATCAGTGATCGGGACAGGGGGGCACGAGAGACCCAGTACTTC. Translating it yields CAISDRDRGARETQYF.

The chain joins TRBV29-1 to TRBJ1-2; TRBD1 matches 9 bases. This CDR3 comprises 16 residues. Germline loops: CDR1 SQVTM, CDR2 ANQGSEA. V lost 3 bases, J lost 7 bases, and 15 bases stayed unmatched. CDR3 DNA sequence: TGCAGCGTTGACACCGGGACAGGGTCCGGGGGGCCTGGCTACACCTTC. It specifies CSVDTGTGSGGPGYTF.

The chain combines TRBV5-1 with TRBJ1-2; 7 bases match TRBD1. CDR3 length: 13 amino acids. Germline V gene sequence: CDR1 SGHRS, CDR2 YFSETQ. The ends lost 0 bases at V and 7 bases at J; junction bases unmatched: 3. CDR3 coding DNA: TGCGCCAGCAGCTTGGGACAGGGCGGTGGCTACACCTTC. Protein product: CASSLGQGGGYTF.

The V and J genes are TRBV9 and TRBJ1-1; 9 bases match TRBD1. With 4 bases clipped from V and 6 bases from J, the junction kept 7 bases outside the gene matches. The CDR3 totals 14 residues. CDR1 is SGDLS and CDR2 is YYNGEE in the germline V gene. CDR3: CASSFRDRASEAFF. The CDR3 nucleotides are TGTGCCAGCAGCTTCCGGGACAGGGCGTCTGAAGCTTTCTTT.

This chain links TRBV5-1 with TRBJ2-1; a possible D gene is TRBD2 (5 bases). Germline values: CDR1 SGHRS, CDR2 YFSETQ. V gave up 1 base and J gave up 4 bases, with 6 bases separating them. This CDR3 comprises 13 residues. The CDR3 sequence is CASSLRGYNEQFF. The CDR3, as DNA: TGCGCCAGCAGCTTGCGGGGTTACAATGAGCAGTTCTTC.

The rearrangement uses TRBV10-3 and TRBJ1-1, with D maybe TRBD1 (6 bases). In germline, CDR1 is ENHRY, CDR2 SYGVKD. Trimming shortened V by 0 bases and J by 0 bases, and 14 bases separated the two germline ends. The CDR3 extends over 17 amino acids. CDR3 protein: CAISESSDRRMNTEAFF. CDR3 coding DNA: TGTGCCATCAGTGAGTCGTCCGACAGGCGCATGAACACTGAAGCTTTCTTT.

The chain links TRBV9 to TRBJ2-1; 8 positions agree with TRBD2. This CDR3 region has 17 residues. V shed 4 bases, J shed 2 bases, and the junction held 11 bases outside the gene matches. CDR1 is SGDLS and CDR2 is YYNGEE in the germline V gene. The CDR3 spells CASSPRRAGGTYNEQFF. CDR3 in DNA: TGTGCCAGCAGCCCCCGAAGGGCGGGAGGAACCTACAATGAGCAGTTCTTC.

Here the CDR3 reads CAWSLGQGPTDTQYF. In DNA form, the CDR3 reads TGTGCCTGGAGTCTCGGACAGGGGCCTACAGATACGCAGTATTTT. The chain uses TRBV30 and TRBJ2-3, with TRBD1 matching over 9 bases. Germline lookup yields CDR1 GTSNPN and CDR2 SVGIG (reference sequence). The CDR3 is 15 amino acids. V dropped 2 bases and J dropped 3; count of bases not matched to a gene: 6.

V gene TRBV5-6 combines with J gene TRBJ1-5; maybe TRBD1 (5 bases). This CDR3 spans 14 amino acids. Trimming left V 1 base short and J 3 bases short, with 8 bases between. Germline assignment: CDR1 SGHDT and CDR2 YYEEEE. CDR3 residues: CASSLRGSNQPQHF. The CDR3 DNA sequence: TGTGCCAGCAGCTTGAGGGGCTCCAATCAGCCCCAGCATTTT.

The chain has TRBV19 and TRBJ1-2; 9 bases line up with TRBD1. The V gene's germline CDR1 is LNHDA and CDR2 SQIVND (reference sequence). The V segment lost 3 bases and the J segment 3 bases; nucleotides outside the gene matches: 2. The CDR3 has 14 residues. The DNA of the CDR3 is TGTGCCAGTAGTATCGGGGACAGGGACTATGGCTACACCTTC. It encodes CASSIGDRDYGYTF. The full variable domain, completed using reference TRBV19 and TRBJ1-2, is DGGITQSPKYLFRKEGQNVTLSCEQNLNHDAMYWYRQDPGQGLRLIYYSQIVNDFQKGDIAEGYSVSREKKESFPLTVTSAQKNPTAFYLCASSIGDRDYGYTFGSGTRLTVV.

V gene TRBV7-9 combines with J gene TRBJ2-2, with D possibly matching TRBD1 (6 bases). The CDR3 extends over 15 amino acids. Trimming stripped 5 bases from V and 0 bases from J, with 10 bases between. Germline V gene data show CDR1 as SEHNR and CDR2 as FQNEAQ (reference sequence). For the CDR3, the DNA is TGTGCCAGCAGCCCCGGACAGTCGAACACCGGGGAGCTGTTTTTT. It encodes CASSPGQSNTGELFF.

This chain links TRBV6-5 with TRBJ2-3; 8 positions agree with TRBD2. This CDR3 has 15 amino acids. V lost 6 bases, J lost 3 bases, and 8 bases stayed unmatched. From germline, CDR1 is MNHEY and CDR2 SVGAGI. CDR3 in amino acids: CASSLTSGDTDTQYF. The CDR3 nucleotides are TGTGCCAGCAGCCTTACTAGCGGAGATACAGATACGCAGTATTTT.

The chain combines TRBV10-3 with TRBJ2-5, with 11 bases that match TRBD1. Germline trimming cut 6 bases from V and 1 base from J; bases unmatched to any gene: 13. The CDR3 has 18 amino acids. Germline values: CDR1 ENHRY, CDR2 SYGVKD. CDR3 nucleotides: TGTGCCATCAGCCCGGGACAGGGGGTAGTCGCGGGCCAAGAGACCCAGTACTTC. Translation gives CAISPGQGVVAGQETQYF.

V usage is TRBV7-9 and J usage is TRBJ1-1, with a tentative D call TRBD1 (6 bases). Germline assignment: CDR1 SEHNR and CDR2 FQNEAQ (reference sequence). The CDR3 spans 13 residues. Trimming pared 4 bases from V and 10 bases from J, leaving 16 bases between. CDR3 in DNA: TGTGCCAGCAGCTGGGGCTTCGGACAGAGAGCTTTCTTT. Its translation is CASSWGFGQRAFF.

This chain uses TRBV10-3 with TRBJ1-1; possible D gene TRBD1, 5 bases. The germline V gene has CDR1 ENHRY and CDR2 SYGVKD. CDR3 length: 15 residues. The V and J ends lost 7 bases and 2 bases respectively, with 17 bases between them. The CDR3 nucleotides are TGTGCCATCACGGAGGGGCAGGGCAGAAACACTGAAGCTTTCTTT. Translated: CAITEGQGRNTEAFF.

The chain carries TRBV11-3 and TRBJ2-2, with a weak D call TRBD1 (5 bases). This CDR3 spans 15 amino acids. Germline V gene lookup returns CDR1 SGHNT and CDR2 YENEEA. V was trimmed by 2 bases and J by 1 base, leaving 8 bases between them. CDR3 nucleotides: TGTGCCAGCAGCTTAAGCACAGGGAACACCGGGGAGCTGTTTTTT. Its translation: CASSLSTGNTGELFF.

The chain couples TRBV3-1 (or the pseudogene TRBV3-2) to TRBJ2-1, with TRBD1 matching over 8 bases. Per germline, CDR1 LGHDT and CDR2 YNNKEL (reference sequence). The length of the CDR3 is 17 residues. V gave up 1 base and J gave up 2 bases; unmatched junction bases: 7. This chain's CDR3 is CASSQAETGVTYNEQFF. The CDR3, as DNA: TGTGCCAGCAGCCAAGCCGAGACAGGGGTGACCTACAATGAGCAGTTCTTC.

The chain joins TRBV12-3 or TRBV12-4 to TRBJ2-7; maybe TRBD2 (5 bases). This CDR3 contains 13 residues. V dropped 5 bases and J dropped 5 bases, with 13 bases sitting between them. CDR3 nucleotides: TGTGCCAGCAGTCAGGACTGGTTGCACGAGCAGTACTTC. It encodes CASSQDWLHEQYF.

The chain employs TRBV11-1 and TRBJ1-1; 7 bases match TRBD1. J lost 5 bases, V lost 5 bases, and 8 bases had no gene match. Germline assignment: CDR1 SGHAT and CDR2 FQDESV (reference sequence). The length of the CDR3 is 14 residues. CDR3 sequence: CASSANRGGTEAFF. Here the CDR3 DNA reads TGTGCCAGCAGCGCAAACAGGGGCGGGACTGAAGCTTTCTTT.

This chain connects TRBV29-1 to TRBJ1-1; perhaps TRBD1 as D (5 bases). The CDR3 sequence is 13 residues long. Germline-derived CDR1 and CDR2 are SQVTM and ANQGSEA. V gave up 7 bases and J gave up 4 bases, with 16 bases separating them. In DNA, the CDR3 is TGCAGCGCAAGTGGCGGGGGGAGCACTGAAGCTTTCTTT. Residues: CSASGGGSTEAFF.

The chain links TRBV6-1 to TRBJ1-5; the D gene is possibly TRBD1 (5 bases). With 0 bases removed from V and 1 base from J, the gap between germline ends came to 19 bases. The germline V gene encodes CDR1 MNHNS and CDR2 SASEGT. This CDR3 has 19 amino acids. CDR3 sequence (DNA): TGTGCCAGCAGTGAAGCGGGGGGAGGGATGAGGGTGAGCAATCAGCCCCAGCATTTT. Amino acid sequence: CASSEAGGGMRVSNQPQHF.

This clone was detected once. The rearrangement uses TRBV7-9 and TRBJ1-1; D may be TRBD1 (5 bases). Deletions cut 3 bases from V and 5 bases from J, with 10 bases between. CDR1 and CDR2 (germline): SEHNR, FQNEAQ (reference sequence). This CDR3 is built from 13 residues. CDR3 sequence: CASSLGGRTEAFF. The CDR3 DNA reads TGTGCCAGCAGCTTGGGGGGTAGGACTGAAGCTTTCTTT. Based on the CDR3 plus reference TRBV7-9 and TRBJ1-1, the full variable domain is DTGVSQNPRHKITKRGQNVTFRCDPISEHNRLYWYRQTLGQGPEFLTYFQNEAQLEKSRLLSDRFSAERPKGSFSTLEIQRTEQGDSAMYLCASSLGGRTEAFFGQGTRLTVV.

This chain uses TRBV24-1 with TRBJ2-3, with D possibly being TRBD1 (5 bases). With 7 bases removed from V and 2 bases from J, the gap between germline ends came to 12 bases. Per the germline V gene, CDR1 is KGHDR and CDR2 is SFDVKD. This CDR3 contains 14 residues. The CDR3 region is CATRDSTNTDTQYF. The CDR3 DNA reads TGTGCCACCAGAGACAGTACGAACACAGATACGCAGTATTTT.

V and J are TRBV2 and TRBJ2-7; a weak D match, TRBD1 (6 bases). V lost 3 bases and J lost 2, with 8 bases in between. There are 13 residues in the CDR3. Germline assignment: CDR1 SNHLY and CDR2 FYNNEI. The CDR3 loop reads CASSDRGAYEQYF. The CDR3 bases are TGTGCCAGCAGTGACAGGGGAGCCTACGAGCAGTACTTC.